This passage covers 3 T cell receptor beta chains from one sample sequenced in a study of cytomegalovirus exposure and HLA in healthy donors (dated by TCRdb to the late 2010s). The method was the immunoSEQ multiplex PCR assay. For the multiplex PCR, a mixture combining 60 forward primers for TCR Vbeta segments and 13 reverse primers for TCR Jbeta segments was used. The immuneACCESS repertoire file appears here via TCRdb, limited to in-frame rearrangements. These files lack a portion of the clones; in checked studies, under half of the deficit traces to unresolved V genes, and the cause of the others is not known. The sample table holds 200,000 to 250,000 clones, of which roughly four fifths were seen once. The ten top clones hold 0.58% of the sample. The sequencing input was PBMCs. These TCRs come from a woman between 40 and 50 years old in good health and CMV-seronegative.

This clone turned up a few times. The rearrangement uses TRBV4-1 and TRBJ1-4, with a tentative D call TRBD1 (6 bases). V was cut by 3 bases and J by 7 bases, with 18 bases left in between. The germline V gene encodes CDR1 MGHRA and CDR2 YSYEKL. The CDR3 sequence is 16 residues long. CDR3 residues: CASSQPGGPTGEKLFF. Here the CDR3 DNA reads TGCGCCAGCAGCCAGCCCGGGGGGCCGACGGGTGAAAAACTGTTTTTT.

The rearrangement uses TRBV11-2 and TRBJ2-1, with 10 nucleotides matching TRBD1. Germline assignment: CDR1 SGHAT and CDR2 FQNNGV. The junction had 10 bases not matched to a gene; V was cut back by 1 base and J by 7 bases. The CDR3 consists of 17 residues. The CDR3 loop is CASSLGGWTGGTNEQFF. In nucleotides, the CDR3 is TGTGCCAGCAGCTTAGGCGGCTGGACAGGGGGTACGAATGAGCAGTTCTTC. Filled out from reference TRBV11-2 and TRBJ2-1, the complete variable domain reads EAGVAQSPRYKIIEKRQSVAFWCNPISGHATLYWYQQILGQGPKLLIQFQNNGVVDDSQLPKDRFSAERLKGVDSTLKIQPAKLEDSAVYLCASSLGGWTGGTNEQFFGPGTRLTVL.

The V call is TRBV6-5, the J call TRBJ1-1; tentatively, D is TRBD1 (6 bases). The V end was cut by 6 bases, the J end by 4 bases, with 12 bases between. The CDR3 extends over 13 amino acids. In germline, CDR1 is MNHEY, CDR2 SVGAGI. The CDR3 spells CASSGQTFTEAFF. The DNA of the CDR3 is TGTGCCAGCAGCGGACAGACCTTCACTGAAGCTTTCTTT.